These 29 T cell receptor beta chains came from one sample sequenced in a study of T cell responses to AZD1222 COVID-19 vaccine. TCRdb's table, derived via immunoSEQ multiplex PCR, lists solely in-frame clones and lacks some. The sample records over 120,000 clones, around 92% being singletons. This sample comprised peripheral blood, obtained 28 days after the second AZD1222 dose. These receptors originate from an adult who received the AZD1222 COVID-19 vaccine.

The gene calls are TRBV19 and TRBJ2-7; 9 bases fit TRBD1. The CDR3 totals 15 residues. Germline V CDR1 and CDR2: LNHDA, SQIVND (reference sequence). The junction had 8 bases not matched to a gene; V was cut back by 6 bases and J by 2 bases. CDR3 residues: CASRSGTGHTYEQYF. CDR3 sequence (DNA): TGTGCCAGTAGGAGCGGGACAGGGCATACCTACGAGCAGTACTTC.

The chain combines TRBV3-1 (or the pseudogene TRBV3-2) with TRBJ2-7, with a weak D call TRBD1 (6 bases). Deletions cut 6 bases from V and 4 bases from J, with 10 bases between. Germline CDR1 is LGHDT and CDR2 is YNNKEL (reference sequence). The CDR3 has 12 residues. The CDR3 loop is CASSAQGYEQYF. In DNA, the CDR3 is TGTGCCAGCAGTGCTCAGGGGTACGAGCAGTACTTC.

V usage is TRBV4-3 and J usage is TRBJ2-1; the match to TRBD2 covers 15 bases. With 0 bases clipped from V and 13 bases from J, the junction kept 4 bases outside the gene matches. The CDR3 consists of 15 residues. Germline lookup yields CDR1 LGHNA and CDR2 YSLEER. CDR3: CASSQDRTSGRAQFF. The DNA for the CDR3 is TGCGCCAGCAGCCAAGATCGGACTAGCGGGAGGGCCCAGTTCTTC.

The chain uses TRBV19 and TRBJ1-5; D call uncertain. V was trimmed by 6 bases and J by 3 bases, leaving 15 bases between them. CDR1 is LNHDA, CDR2 SQIVND, per germline (reference sequence). There are 15 residues in the CDR3. CDR3 coding DNA: TGTGCCAGTAGCCTCCTGGGGAGCCACAATCAGCCCCAGCATTTT. Its protein product is CASSLLGSHNQPQHF.

The gene calls are TRBV25-1 and TRBJ1-2; 9 nucleotides line up with TRBD1. Per the germline V gene, CDR1 is MGHDK and CDR2 is SYGVNS. This CDR3 has 13 residues. With 1 base clipped from V and 6 bases from J, the junction kept 0 bases outside the gene matches. CDR3 nucleotide sequence: TGTGCCAGCAGTGAATGGACAGGGGATGGCTACACCTTC. Its protein is CASSEWTGDGYTF.

The CDR3 sequence is CASRTRTGKSNQPQHF. The DNA of the CDR3 is TGTGCCAGCAGGACCCGGACAGGGAAGAGCAATCAGCCCCAGCATTTT. The gene calls are TRBV28 and TRBJ1-5, with 8 bases aligning to TRBD1. V lost 6 bases to trimming and J lost 1 base; unmatched junction nucleotides: 8. There are 16 residues in the CDR3. CDR1 and CDR2 (germline): MDHEN, SYDVKM. Variable domain in full (rest from reference TRBV28 and TRBJ1-5): DVKVTQSSRYLVKRTGEKVFLECVQDMDHENMFWYRQDPGLGLRLIYFSYDVKMKEKGDIPEGYSVSREKKERFSLILESASTNQTSMYLCASRTRTGKSNQPQHFGDGTRLSIL.

In DNA, the CDR3 is TGCGCCAGCAAACAGGGGCTCGGGGAGCTGTTTTTT. Amino acid sequence: CASKQGLGELFF. V and J are TRBV5-1 and TRBJ2-2, with 7 bases lining up with TRBD1. There are 12 residues in the CDR3. Germline lookup yields CDR1 SGHRS and CDR2 YFSETQ. V shed 6 bases, J shed 7 bases, and the junction held 3 bases outside the gene matches.

V and J are TRBV27 and TRBJ1-1; weak D call: TRBD1 (5 bases). Germline assignment: CDR1 MNHEY and CDR2 SMNVEV (reference sequence). Trimming removed 0 bases from V and 2 bases from J, with 16 bases in between. This CDR3 has 17 amino acids. This CDR3 reads CASSLSWQTVQNTEAFF. CDR3 in DNA: TGTGCCAGCAGTTTATCGTGGCAGACAGTCCAAAACACTGAAGCTTTCTTT.

The chain is built from TRBV27 and TRBJ2-7, with a weak D call TRBD1 (6 bases). The CDR3 runs to 14 residues. Germline values: CDR1 MNHEY, CDR2 SMNVEV (reference sequence). The germline V and J ends were trimmed by 5 bases and 2 bases, with 13 bases remaining between them. The CDR3 nucleotides read TGTGCCAGCAGTCTCCGGGACAAAACCTACGAGCAGTACTTC. This translates into CASSLRDKTYEQYF.

This clone is a singleton in its sample. The chain is built from TRBV3-1 (or the pseudogene TRBV3-2) and TRBJ1-3; D perhaps matches TRBD1 (5 bases). Looked up from germline, CDR1 is LGHDT and CDR2 is YNNKEL (reference sequence). The CDR3 is 13 residues long. The V and J ends lost 5 bases and 5 bases respectively, with 10 bases between them. The CDR3 sequence is CASSATDRNTIYF. For the CDR3, the DNA is TGTGCCAGCAGCGCGACAGACCGAAACACCATATATTTT.

This clone was seen a single time. The V call is TRBV7-2, the J call TRBJ2-4, with D possibly TRBD2 on 6 matching bases. Germline V gives CDR1 SGHTA, CDR2 FQGNSA. The CDR3 is 16 amino acids. Trimming removed 1 base from V and 0 bases from J, with 10 bases in between. CDR3 protein: CASSLGAGIAKNIQYF. In DNA form, the CDR3 reads TGTGCCAGCAGCTTAGGTGCGGGAATAGCCAAAAACATTCAGTACTTC.

V gene TRBV6-5 combines with J gene TRBJ2-1; D tentatively fits TRBD1 or TRBD2 (5 bases each). CDR1 is MNHEY and CDR2 is SVGAGI in the germline V gene. Trimming pared 2 bases from V and 12 bases from J, leaving 11 bases between. CDR3 length: 12 residues. Here the CDR3 DNA reads TGTGCCAGCAGTTACGGGCAGGGAGTGCAGTTCTTC. Residues: CASSYGQGVQFF.

This clone has just one count. V is TRBV24-1 and J is TRBJ1-5, with a weak D call TRBD1 (5 bases). With 5 bases removed from V and 6 bases from J, the gap between germline ends came to 13 bases. This CDR3 region has 14 residues. Germline assignment: CDR1 KGHDR and CDR2 SFDVKD. CDR3 region: CATSGGARVQPQHF. The CDR3 DNA follows: TGTGCCACCAGTGGAGGGGCTAGAGTTCAGCCCCAGCATTTT.

V and J are TRBV2 and TRBJ2-7; D is undetermined. This CDR3 contains 15 residues. The V end lost 7 bases, the J end lost 0 bases, and 16 bases lay between the germline ends. CDR1 and CDR2 (germline): SNHLY, FYNNEI. CDR3 residues: CASNYDRSSSYEQYF. CDR3 DNA: TGTGCCAGCAACTATGACCGAAGCAGCTCCTACGAGCAGTACTTC.

This chain joins TRBV18 and TRBJ1-3; 11 bases map to TRBD1. Germline lookup yields CDR1 KGHSH and CDR2 LQKENI. J was trimmed by 4 bases and V by 5 bases; bases with no gene match: 7. The CDR3 has 16 amino acids. CDR3 nucleotides: TGTGCCAGCTCATTGGGACAGGGGGTCCTCGGAAACACCATATATTTT. It encodes CASSLGQGVLGNTIYF.

The chain combines TRBV19 with TRBJ1-5, with D maybe TRBD1 (5 bases). With 8 bases removed from V and 6 bases from J, the gap between germline ends came to 14 bases. CDR1 and CDR2 (germline): LNHDA, SQIVND (reference sequence). There are 13 residues in the CDR3. This chain's CDR3 is CASADVGGQPQHF. The CDR3 DNA sequence: TGTGCCAGTGCGGACGTCGGGGGTCAGCCCCAGCATTTT.

The V call is TRBV19, the J call TRBJ1-6; D is possibly TRBD1 (5 bases). Germline CDR1 reads LNHDA; CDR2 reads SQIVND (reference sequence). This CDR3 spans 19 amino acids. Between the trimmed V and J ends, which lost 4 bases and 0 bases, there was a span of 19 bases. CDR3 sequence (DNA): TGTGCCAGTAGTAACCGGAGGGGCCGCTTAAGCTCCTATAATTCACCCCTCCACTTT. Amino acid sequence: CASSNRRGRLSSYNSPLHF.

This sequence joins TRBV11-2 and TRBJ2-3; D gene ambiguous. Germline-derived CDR1 and CDR2 are SGHAT and FQNNGV. V was cut by 0 bases and J by 0 bases, with 7 bases left in between. The CDR3 contains 15 residues. This chain's CDR3 is CASSLDGGSTDTQYF. CDR3 in DNA: TGTGCCAGCAGCTTAGACGGCGGAAGCACAGATACGCAGTATTTT.

This clone was observed once. This rearrangement joins TRBV5-5 to TRBJ1-5; D gene unclear. CDR3 size: 15 residues. Germline V CDR1 and CDR2: SGHKS, YYEKEE (reference sequence). V was pared by 3 bases and J by 1 base, with 11 bases between. The CDR3 sequence is CASSYGPVSNQPQHF. The CDR3 nucleotides read TGTGCCAGCAGCTATGGTCCCGTGAGCAATCAGCCCCAGCATTTT.

The chain uses TRBV10-2 and TRBJ2-6; a weak D match, TRBD2 (6 bases). Germline values: CDR1 WSHSY, CDR2 SAAADI. V was cut by 6 bases and J by 4 bases, with 22 bases left in between. CDR3 length: 18 residues. CDR3 loop: CASRGGTVVQSGANVLTF. CDR3 DNA sequence: TGCGCCAGCAGAGGCGGGACGGTCGTACAATCCGGGGCCAACGTCCTGACTTTC.

This clone was found a few times. CDR3 residues: CASSIRVFQETQYF. The DNA of the CDR3 is TGTGCCAGCAGCATCAGGGTCTTCCAAGAGACCCAGTACTTC. The chain carries TRBV7-8 and TRBJ2-5; tentatively, D is TRBD1 (5 bases). Trimming stripped 5 bases from V and 1 base from J, with 11 bases between. From germline, CDR1 is SGHVS and CDR2 FQNEAQ. This CDR3 contains 14 residues.

The chain uses TRBV30 and TRBJ2-3; no reliable D call. V was pared by 4 bases and J by 5 bases, with 16 bases between. The V gene's germline CDR1 is GTSNPN and CDR2 SVGIG (reference sequence). The CDR3 covers 14 residues. The CDR3 spells CAWTPPGSVDTQYF. The CDR3 DNA is TGTGCCTGGACCCCACCCGGGTCGGTAGATACGCAGTATTTT.

The chain recombines TRBV7-9 with TRBJ1-2; 10 positions agree with TRBD1. The germline V gene has CDR1 SEHNR and CDR2 FQNEAQ (reference sequence). Trimming at V came to 5 bases and at J to 12 bases, leaving 15 bases not matched to a gene. This CDR3 has 15 residues. The CDR3 region has the DNA TGTGCCAGCAGCGTTGACAGGGGGCTTAGGCCCCCGGACACCTTC. It translates to CASSVDRGLRPPDTF.

The V and J genes are TRBV18 and TRBJ2-7; the D gene is possibly TRBD1 (6 bases). CDR3 size: 13 residues. Germline CDR1 is KGHSH and CDR2 is LQKENI. V gave up 4 bases and J gave up 3 bases, with 10 bases separating them. The DNA for the CDR3 is TGTGCCAGCTCACTAACGGACAGCTACGAGCAGTACTTC. This encodes CASSLTDSYEQYF. The entire variable domain, with the rest obtained from reference TRBV18 and TRBJ2-7, is as follows: NAGVMQNPRHLVRRRGQEARLRCSPMKGHSHVYWYRQLPEEGLKFMVYLQKENIIDESGMPKERFSAEFPKEGPSILRIQQVVRGDSAAYFCASSLTDSYEQYFGPGTRLTVT.

The sample holds a few counts of this clone. This chain uses TRBV27 with TRBJ2-7, with 10 positions matching TRBD2. Germline V gene lookup returns CDR1 MNHEY and CDR2 SMNVEV (reference sequence). The CDR3 is 15 amino acids. Trimming at V came to 7 bases and at J to 6 bases, leaving 12 bases not matched to a gene. CDR3 protein: CASTPFLAGAVEQYF. CDR3 DNA sequence: TGTGCCAGCACCCCCTTCCTAGCGGGAGCGGTCGAGCAGTACTTC.

This rearrangement joins TRBV19 to TRBJ1-1, with 12 bases lining up with TRBD1. Trimming cost V 5 bases and J 3 bases; bases outside gene matches: 4. Germline-derived CDR1 and CDR2 are LNHDA and SQIVND (reference sequence). The CDR3 is 15 amino acids. CDR3 sequence reads: CASSPGTGGYTEAFF. DNA for the CDR3: TGTGCCAGTAGTCCCGGGACAGGGGGCTACACTGAAGCTTTCTTT.

This chain connects TRBV18 to TRBJ2-7; TRBD1 aligns across 7 bases. The CDR3 spans 15 residues. With V trimmed by 5 bases and J by 0 bases, 7 bases remained unmatched. The germline V gene encodes CDR1 KGHSH and CDR2 LQKENI. CDR3 sequence: CASSSGTVSSYEQYF. The CDR3 DNA is TGTGCCAGCTCATCCGGGACAGTTAGCTCCTACGAGCAGTACTTC.

In its sample, this clone was seen once. The V gene is TRBV5-4, the J gene TRBJ2-3; TRBD2 is a possible D gene (5 bases). The CDR3 is made up of 15 amino acids. V shed 4 bases and J shed 6 bases, with 18 bases lying between them. Looked up from germline, CDR1 is SGHNT and CDR2 is YYREEE (reference sequence). In DNA form, the CDR3 reads TGTGCCAGCAGCCCAAGAGGACTCTCCGTGGATACGCAGTATTTT. Translation: CASSPRGLSVDTQYF. The full variable domain, rest sourced from reference TRBV5-4 and TRBJ2-3, is ETGVTQSPTHLIKTRGQQVTLRCSSQSGHNTVSWYQQALGQGPQFIFQYYREEENGRGNFPPRFSGLQFPNYSSELNVNALELDDSALYLCASSPRGLSVDTQYFGPGTRLTVL.

V gene TRBV5-1 combines with J gene TRBJ2-7, with 8 nucleotides matching TRBD1. CDR1 is SGHRS and CDR2 is YFSETQ in the germline V gene. Germline trimming cut 3 bases from V and 6 bases from J; bases unmatched to any gene: 11. The CDR3 is 15 residues long. The CDR3, as DNA: TGCGCCAGCAGCTATGGACAGGGAATGGGCGCCGAGCAGTACTTC. Encoded protein: CASSYGQGMGAEQYF.